One sample yielded the 6 T cell receptor beta chains listed below, sequenced in a study of early T cells in non-severe SARS-CoV-2 infection. TCRdb processed the 5' RACE reads anew with MiXCR; each CDR3 protein has one entry. The sample carries tens of thousands of distinct CDR3 sequences, over 4.5% recorded once. Sequenced sample: whole blood. These TCRs come from an adult who was a healthcare worker with PCR-confirmed SARS-CoV-2 infection or an uninfected control (not recorded which).

This clonotype was picked up many times. This chain joins TRBV3-1 and TRBJ2-5; D call uncertain. Germline CDR1 and CDR2: LGHDT and YNNKEL (reference sequence). Trimming took off 4 bases at V and 2 bases at J, with 8 bases between the two ends. This CDR3 is built from 13 residues. DNA for the CDR3: TGTGCCAGCAGCCCAACAGAACAAGAGACCCAGTACTTC. Protein: CASSPTEQETQYF.

This clonotype was found a few times. The chain couples TRBV20-1 to TRBJ2-3; the match to TRBD2 covers 8 bases. J gave up 2 bases and V 1 base, and 11 bases lay outside the gene matches. Germline CDR1 DFQATT, CDR2 SNEGSKA (reference sequence). The CDR3 is 17 amino acids. CDR3 region: CSARVIGGVHLTDTQYF. The DNA of the CDR3 is TGCAGTGCTAGAGTTATCGGGGGGGTACACCTCACAGATACGCAGTATTTT.

V gene TRBV7-9 combines with J gene TRBJ2-3, with TRBD2 matching over 9 bases. The CDR3 loop spans 15 amino acids. Germline lookup yields CDR1 SEHNR and CDR2 FQNEAQ (reference sequence). V was pared by 10 bases and J by 7 bases, with 15 bases of the junction left unmatched. CDR3 sequence (DNA): TGTGCCATCTCCGAGGTAGCGGGAGAAGTATATACGCAGTATTTT. This sequence encodes CAISEVAGEVYTQYF.

This clonotype was counted many times. This chain joins TRBV5-6 and TRBJ2-7; D may correspond to TRBD1 or TRBD2 (5 bases each). Germline assignment: CDR1 SGHDT and CDR2 YYEEEE. The CDR3 spans 12 residues. The V end lost 4 bases, the J end lost 6 bases, and 11 bases lay between the germline ends. The CDR3 loop reads CASSQGTAEQYF. The CDR3 DNA sequence: TGTGCCAGCAGCCAAGGGACGGCCGAGCAGTACTTC.

This clonotype was recorded at least ten times. The chain combines TRBV29-1 with TRBJ2-1; D possibly corresponds to TRBD2 (5 bases). CDR1 is SQVTM and CDR2 is ANQGSEA in the germline V gene. The V and J ends lost 6 bases and 8 bases respectively, with 26 bases between them. This CDR3 is 16 amino acids long. DNA for the CDR3: TGCAGCGTCGTACTCCTCCCCCCGGGGAGCGTGTATGAGCAGTTCTTC. Amino acid sequence: CSVVLLPPGSVYEQFF.

In this sample, this clonotype turned up many times. The CDR3 DNA reads TGTGCCTGGACCCAGGACAGGGGTGGGACAGATACGCAGTATTTT. This sequence encodes CAWTQDRGGTDTQYF. The gene calls are TRBV30 and TRBJ2-3; the match to TRBD1 covers 9 bases. Germline assignment: CDR1 GTSNPN and CDR2 SVGIG (reference sequence). The CDR3 has 15 residues. V gave up 4 bases and J gave up 3 bases; unmatched junction bases: 8.